Listed below are T cell receptor beta chains from one sample, sequenced in a study of blood T cell repertoires in COVID-19. Here immunoSEQ multiplex PCR was the method, and the copy in TCRdb shows in-frame clones only, minus some. The sample has 250,000 to 300,000 clones; roughly nine tenths are singletons. Specimen: peripheral blood. The receptors were sampled from a woman between 25 and 40 years old with COVID-19, enrolled during active disease. Both conserved end residues are part of each CDR3. A D gene is named only where the DNA matches it firmly. Size values are once, few and many counts, or a class for expanded clones, and some rows have none.

>TRBD1|TRBV10-3|-|17|TRBJ2-7
CAISETNFGQGACEQYF
TGTGCCATCAGTGAGACAAACTTTGGACAGGGGGCGTGCGAGCAGTACTTC
>TRBD1|TRBV5-6|-|16|TRBJ1-2
CASSRGTGGRKDGYTF
TGTGCCAGCAGCCGCGGGACAGGGGGAAGGAAGGACGGCTACACCTTC
>-|TRBV2|-|12|TRBJ2-7
CASSLTGNEQYF
TGTGCCAGCAGTCTGACAGGTAACGAGCAGTACTTC
>TRBD1|TRBV7-2|-|16|TRBJ2-1
CASSTRTGRPYNEQFF
TGTGCCAGCAGCACCCGGACAGGGAGGCCGTACAATGAGCAGTTCTTC
>TRBD1|TRBV27|-|15|TRBJ1-1
CASSLSWAGGTEAFF
TGTGCCAGCAGTTTATCGTGGGCAGGGGGAACTGAAGCTTTCTTT
>-|TRBV7-2|-|15|TRBJ2-3
CASSSNRRGTDTQYF
TGTGCCAGCAGCTCTAACCGGCGGGGCACAGATACGCAGTATTTT
>-|TRBV6-1|-|14|TRBJ2-7
CASSEAPGGYEQYF
TGTGCCAGCAGTGAAGCCCCCGGGGGCTACGAGCAGTACTTC
>TRBD1|TRBV28|-|17|TRBJ2-5
CASSLRRTGAHQETQYF
TGTGCCAGCAGTTTGCGGCGGACAGGGGCGCACCAAGAGACCCAGTACTTC
>TRBD1|TRBV12-3/TRBV12-4|-|13|TRBJ1-1
CASRLRQGTEAFF
TGTGCCAGCAGGTTACGACAGGGGACTGAAGCTTTCTTT
>-|TRBV4-1|-|15|TRBJ1-2
CASSQELGLDYGYTF
TGCGCCAGCAGCCAAGAACTGGGACTAGACTATGGCTACACCTTC
>TRBD2|TRBV9|-|15|TRBJ2-2
CASSVASGRVGELFF
TGTGCCAGCAGCGTAGCCAGCGGGAGGGTAGGGGAGCTGTTTTTT
>-|TRBV4-1|-|15|TRBJ2-3
CASSRYEADTDTQYF
TGCGCCAGCAGCCGGTATGAGGCCGACACAGATACGCAGTATTTT
>TRBD1|TRBV5-1|-|15|TRBJ1-2
CASREGGQETYGYTF
TGCGCCAGTAGGGAGGGGGGACAGGAGACCTATGGCTACACCTTC
>TRBD1|TRBV2|-|14|TRBJ1-1
CASSEEQGRTEAFF
TGTGCCAGCAGTGAGGAACAGGGGCGAACTGAAGCTTTCTTT
>TRBD1|TRBV5-1|-|16|TRBJ2-1
CASSWSRDSYYNEQFF
TGCGCCAGCAGCTGGAGTCGGGACAGCTACTACAATGAGCAGTTCTTC
>-|TRBV11-2|-|13|TRBJ1-5
CASSFGRNQPQHF
TGTGCCAGCAGCTTCGGCAGGAATCAGCCCCAGCATTTT
>-|TRBV29-1|-|14|TRBJ1-1
CSVEGSGGPTEAFF
TGCAGCGTTGAGGGTTCGGGGGGCCCCACTGAAGCTTTCTTT
>TRBD2|TRBV5-1|-|18|TRBJ2-7
CASSLRREDLTSSYEQYF
TGCGCCAGCAGCTTGCGGCGGGAGGACCTTACGAGCTCCTACGAGCAGTACTTC
>-|TRBV4-2|once|17|TRBJ2-3
CASSQTQAGASTDTQYF
TGTGCCAGCAGCCAAACCCAGGCGGGCGCTAGCACAGATACGCAGTATTTT
>TRBD2|TRBV2|-|14|TRBJ2-5
CASSPAGVEETQYF
TGTGCCAGCAGCCCAGCGGGAGTTGAAGAGACCCAGTACTTC
>-|TRBV30|-|15|TRBJ2-1
CAWSVRGILYNEQFF
TGTGCCTGGAGTGTAAGAGGGATCCTCTACAATGAGCAGTTCTTC
>TRBD1|TRBV10-2|once|14|TRBJ1-2
CASSHTQGDYGYTF
TGCGCCAGCAGCCACACTCAGGGGGACTATGGCTACACCTTC
>TRBD1|TRBV9|-|14|TRBJ1-4
CASSVTGGREKLFF
TGTGCCAGCAGCGTTACAGGGGGCCGAGAAAAACTGTTTTTT
>TRBD1|TRBV7-9|-|17|TRBJ1-4
CASSRVRRGTGGEKLFF
TGTGCCAGCAGCCGTGTGAGGCGCGGGACAGGGGGAGAAAAACTGTTTTTT
>TRBD1|TRBV18|-|13|TRBJ1-1
CASSRDRDTEAFF
TGTGCCAGCTCCCGGGACAGGGATACTGAAGCTTTCTTT
>TRBD1|TRBV2|-|14|TRBJ1-6
CASIQDREASPLHF
TGTGCCAGCATTCAGGACAGGGAGGCCTCACCCCTCCACTTT
>TRBD2|TRBV19|-|14|TRBJ2-7
CASSPSGRAHEQYF
TGTGCCAGTAGCCCTAGCGGGAGGGCCCACGAGCAGTACTTC
>TRBD1|TRBV18|-|15|TRBJ2-7
CASSPLGTGGNEQYF
TGTGCCAGCTCACCCCTGGGGACAGGGGGAAACGAGCAGTACTTC
>-|TRBV18|-|13|TRBJ2-2
CASSPLDSGELFF
TGTGCCAGCTCACCACTCGATAGCGGGGAGCTGTTTTTT
>TRBD1|TRBV7-8|few|14|TRBJ1-1
CASSLSQGATEAFF
TGTGCCAGCAGCTTATCACAGGGGGCCACTGAAGCTTTCTTT
>TRBD1|TRBV10-1|-|14|TRBJ2-3
CARYPGQDTDTQYF
TGCGCCAGATACCCGGGACAGGACACAGATACGCAGTATTTT
>-|TRBV2|-|15|TRBJ1-4
CASSPQTDRNEKLFF
TGTGCCAGCAGTCCCCAGACAGACAGGAATGAAAAACTGTTTTTT
>TRBD1|TRBV11-2|-|17|TRBJ1-3
CASSLIGTGGTWSTIYF
TGTGCCAGCAGCTTAATAGGGACAGGGGGCACTTGGAGCACCATATATTTT
>-|TRBV7-9|-|15|TRBJ1-1
CASSFAAGSVAEAFF
TGTGCCAGCAGCTTCGCGGCCGGGTCGGTCGCTGAAGCTTTCTTT
>TRBD1|TRBV29-1|-|14|TRBJ1-2
CSVEPTGGLYGYTF
TGCAGCGTTGAACCCACAGGGGGACTCTATGGCTACACCTTC